Listed below are T cell receptor beta chains from one sample, sequenced in a study of PD-1 blockade in classical Hodgkin lymphoma. Sequenced by immunoSEQ multiplex PCR; TCRdb stores in-frame clones only, minus some. The repertoire holds roughly 21,000 clones, around three quarters seen once, with around 21% in the top ten. The sample in question was peripheral blood mononuclear cells (PBMCs), obtained before the fourth cycle of nivolumab. These receptors originate from a human donor with classical Hodgkin lymphoma. CDR3s include the opening cysteine and the closing phenylalanine or tryptophan. D genes are given only for firm matches. The size of a clone is reported for some rows only, either as once, few or many, or as a class for expanded clones.

clone size,J gene,V gene,D gene,CDR3 protein,CDR3 DNA
-,TRBJ2-1,TRBV21-1,-,CASSNVTTYPYNEQFF,TGTGCCAGCAGCAACGTTACTACCTACCCTTACAATGAGCAGTTCTTC
-,TRBJ2-2,TRBV10-1,-,CASSPAYNTGELFF,TGCGCCAGCAGCCCGGCCTACAACACCGGGGAGCTGTTTTTT
-,TRBJ2-6,TRBV2,-,CASSEAYSGANVLTF,TGTGCCAGCAGTGAAGCGTACTCCGGGGCCAACGTCCTGACTTTC
-,TRBJ2-5,TRBV18,-,CASSRTSGTQETQYF,TGTGCCAGCTCACGTACTTCCGGGACGCAAGAGACCCAGTACTTC
few,TRBJ2-1,TRBV21-1,-,CASSKLGPTKRSHEQFF,TGTGCCAGCAGCAAACTCGGGCCCACAAAAAGATCCCATGAGCAGTTCTTC
-,TRBJ2-7,TRBV6-6,TRBD1,CATRQGPYEQYF,TGTGCCACCAGACAGGGTCCCTACGAGCAGTACTTC
-,TRBJ2-2,TRBV13,TRBD1,CASITGQRNTGELFF,TGTGCCAGCATTACGGGACAGCGGAACACCGGGGAGCTGTTTTTT
-,TRBJ2-7,TRBV12-5,-,CASSRWGRSYEQYF,TGTGCTAGTTCTCGCTGGGGGCGCTCCTACGAGCAGTACTTC
-,TRBJ2-5,TRBV21-1,-,CASSCPRARLLETQYF,TGTGCCAGCAGCTGTCCTAGGGCCCGTTTGCTTGAGACCCAGTACTTC
-,TRBJ2-1,TRBV19,TRBD2,CASRTGTSGSNEQFF,TGTGCCAGTAGGACCGGGACTAGCGGGAGCAATGAGCAGTTCTTC
-,TRBJ2-2,TRBV6-1,-,CASSEAHGVGELFF,TGTGCCAGCAGTGAAGCGCATGGGGTCGGGGAGCTGTTTTTT
-,TRBJ1-5,TRBV27,TRBD1,CASREGADQPQHF,TGTGCCAGCAGGGAGGGGGCAGATCAGCCCCAGCATTTT
-,TRBJ1-1,TRBV15,-,CATSTPDPVELTEAFF,TGTGCCACCAGCACCCCGGACCCGGTGGAGCTGACTGAAGCTTTCTTT
-,TRBJ2-3,TRBV6-1,TRBD1,CASRRRTGADTQYF,TGTGCCAGCAGACGACGGACAGGGGCGGATACGCAGTATTTT
-,TRBJ2-5,TRBV2,-,CASSGAQETQYF,TGTGCCAGCAGTGGGGCCCAAGAGACCCAGTACTTC
-,TRBJ2-3,TRBV25-1,TRBD2,CASSDAGVLDTQYF,TGTGCCAGCAGTGATGCGGGAGTTTTAGATACGCAGTATTTT
-,TRBJ2-7,TRBV27,-,CASKPPGTKTSYEQYF,TGTGCCAGCAAACCCCCCGGGACAAAGACCTCCTACGAGCAGTACTTC
once,TRBJ2-7,TRBV14,-,CASSLLGAGGIREQYF,TGTGCCAGCAGCCTCCTCGGGGCAGGGGGGATCCGGGAGCAGTACTTC
once,TRBJ1-1,TRBV30,TRBD1,CAWSTTGLEAFF,TGTGCCTGGAGTACGACAGGGCTTGAAGCTTTCTTT
-,TRBJ2-4,TRBV2,-,CASSGLWGAAKNIQYF,TGTGCCAGCAGCGGCCTCTGGGGGGCCGCCAAAAACATTCAGTACTTC
-,TRBJ2-1,TRBV6-5,-,CASSYSGPNEQFF,TGTGCCAGCAGTTACTCGGGTCCCAATGAGCAGTTCTTC
-,TRBJ1-1,TRBV6-5,TRBD1,CAGTTGGNVNTEAFF,TGTGCCGGAACGACAGGGGGTAATGTGAACACTGAAGCTTTCTTT
-,TRBJ1-4,TRBV5-1,-,CASSLGGFGEKLFF,TGCGCCAGCAGCTTGGGGGGATTCGGTGAAAAACTGTTTTTT
-,TRBJ2-4,TRBV20-1,-,CSAALLNIQYF,TGCAGTGCCGCCCTTCTGAACATTCAGTACTTC
-,TRBJ2-4,TRBV29-1,TRBD2,CSAAGTAVNIQYF,TGCAGCGCAGCGGGGACCGCTGTAAACATTCAGTACTTC
-,TRBJ1-2,TRBV19,-,CASSQGQSVGYTF,TGTGCCAGTAGCCAGGGGCAGTCGGTCGGCTACACCTTC
-,TRBJ1-3,TRBV15,TRBD1,CATSRGGTVSGNTIYF,TGTGCCACCAGCAGAGGCGGGACAGTATCTGGAAACACCATATATTTT
-,TRBJ1-5,TRBV7-2,-,CASSLAARGNQPQHF,TGTGCCAGCAGCCTGGCGGCCAGAGGCAATCAGCCCCAGCATTTT
-,TRBJ2-7,TRBV19,TRBD1,CASSMGTGLYEQYF,TGTGCCAGTAGTATGGGGACAGGGTTGTACGAGCAGTACTTC
few,TRBJ1-4,TRBV5-1,-,CASSVEGATNEKLFF,TGCGCCAGCAGCGTAGAGGGGGCAACTAATGAAAAACTGTTTTTT
-,TRBJ1-5,TRBV4-1,-,CASSNQQHQPQHF,TGCGCCAGCAGTAATCAGCAGCATCAGCCCCAGCATTTT
-,TRBJ2-1,TRBV18,-,CASSALGNNEQFF,TGTGCCAGCTCAGCCCTCGGAAACAATGAGCAGTTCTTC
-,TRBJ1-6,TRBV4-1,-,CASSPKMILNNSPLHF,TGCGCCAGCAGCCCCAAGATGATCTTGAATAATTCACCCCTCCACTTT
-,TRBJ2-5,TRBV6-6,-,CASLGTSKGETQYF,TGTGCCAGCTTAGGGACGTCCAAGGGAGAGACCCAGTACTTC
-,TRBJ2-5,TRBV29-1,TRBD2,CSVAGGEETQYF,TGCAGCGTAGCGGGAGGAGAAGAGACCCAGTACTTC
-,TRBJ1-5,TRBV6-1,-,CASSESQAQHF,TGTGCCAGCAGTGAATCACAGGCCCAGCATTTT
-,TRBJ2-5,TRBV6-5,TRBD1,CASSYRDRVRETQYF,TGTGCCAGCAGTTACCGAGACAGGGTCCGAGAGACCCAGTACTTC
-,TRBJ2-6,TRBV6-1,-,CANRGSGANVLTF,TGTGCCAACCGGGGGTCCGGGGCCAACGTCCTGACTTTC
-,TRBJ2-7,TRBV15,-,CATSRDGDYEQYF,TGTGCCACCAGCAGAGATGGAGACTACGAGCAGTACTTC